A single sample is the source of the 24 T cell receptor beta chains below, sequenced in a study of sequential checkpoint blockade in melanoma. Profiling relied on immunoSEQ multiplex PCR, and the TCRdb table lists in-frame clones only, not all of them. The sample lists under 50,000 clones, about 88% occurring once. The treatment was: randomized to nivolumab then ipilimumab (arm A) or the reverse (arm B). The sample consisted of CD8+ T cells sorted from blood (inferred from file names), taken from a patient given nivolumab and ipilimumab in sequence. Receptor source: a human donor with melanoma.

In regard to this clone: The sample contains more than one DNA sequence encoding this CDR3. The gene calls are TRBV5-1 and TRBJ2-7; D remains ambiguous. The CDR3 is 11 residues long. Trimming pared 2 bases from V and 4 bases from J, leaving 4 bases between. CDR1 and CDR2 (germline): SGHRS, YFSETQ. CDR3 bases: TGCGCCAGCAGCTTCCTATACGAGCAGTACTTC. Its translation: CASSFLYEQYF.

The chain uses TRBV29-1 and TRBJ2-1; D uncertain. Germline CDR1 reads SQVTM; CDR2 reads ANQGSEA. Trimming pared 0 bases from V and 4 bases from J, leaving 10 bases between. The CDR3 covers 14 residues. CDR3 nucleotides: TGCAGCGTTGAAGAGGTAGCAGCTTACAATGAGCAGTTCTTC. Translation gives CSVEEVAAYNEQFF.

The gene calls are TRBV7-9 and TRBJ2-5, with 12 bases lining up with TRBD2. V lost 3 bases, J lost 2 bases, and 1 base stayed unmatched. The germline gives CDR1 SEHNR, CDR2 FQNEAQ (reference sequence). The CDR3 covers 15 residues. The CDR3 coding sequence is TGTGCCAGCAGCTTCGGGACTAGCGGGCAAGAGACCCAGTACTTC. Its translation is CASSFGTSGQETQYF.

The CDR3 region has the DNA TGTGCCAGCAGCCTTACAGGGAGCTCCTACAATGAGCAGTTCTTC. Its translation: CASSLTGSSYNEQFF. V is TRBV27 and J is TRBJ2-1; tentative D call: TRBD1 (6 bases). Germline-derived CDR1 and CDR2 are MNHEY and SMNVEV (reference sequence). The CDR3 is 15 amino acids. Trimming removed 6 bases from V and 0 bases from J, with 12 bases in between.

The rearrangement uses TRBV19 and TRBJ2-1, with D perhaps TRBD2 (6 bases). Trimming removed 3 bases from V and 2 bases from J, with 8 bases in between. The CDR3 consists of 14 residues. Germline assignment: CDR1 LNHDA and CDR2 SQIVND (reference sequence). CDR3 DNA: TGTGCCAGTAGTATGGGCGGGACCTACAATGAGCAGTTCTTC. Amino acids: CASSMGGTYNEQFF.

This clone was detected only a few times. The chain recombines TRBV4-3 with TRBJ2-1; the D gene is possibly TRBD1 (7 bases). Per germline, CDR1 LGHNA and CDR2 YSLEER. Trimming pared 3 bases from V and 4 bases from J, leaving 16 bases between. This CDR3 has 16 amino acids. CDR3 bases: TGCGCCAGCAGCCAGGAGGGACAGCTACTTTACAATGAGCAGTTCTTC. Amino acid sequence: CASSQEGQLLYNEQFF.

This clone has just a few counts. The chain uses TRBV14 and TRBJ2-7; 8 bases match TRBD1. V lost 5 bases, J lost 2 bases, and 5 bases stayed unmatched. The CDR3 spans 14 residues. The germline V gene encodes CDR1 SGHDN and CDR2 FVKESK. The CDR3 nucleotides are TGTGCCAGCAGCGCAGGGGGCGGGCCCTACGAGCAGTACTTC. Translating gives CASSAGGGPYEQYF.

The V call is TRBV7-9, the J call TRBJ2-1; the match to TRBD1 covers 9 bases. The CDR3 extends over 13 amino acids. Looked up from germline, CDR1 is SEHNR and CDR2 is FQNEAQ (reference sequence). Trimming took 5 bases from V and 13 from J; bases not matched to a gene: 9. In DNA, the CDR3 is TGTGCCAGCAGCCTAGAGGGGGGACAGGGCCAGTTCTTC. This codes for CASSLEGGQGQFF. The variable domain in full, completed from reference TRBV7-9 and TRBJ2-1, reads DTGVSQNPRHKITKRGQNVTFRCDPISEHNRLYWYRQTLGQGPEFLTYFQNEAQLEKSRLLSDRFSAERPKGSFSTLEIQRTEQGDSAMYLCASSLEGGQGQFFGPGTRLTVL.

The chain is built from TRBV9 and TRBJ1-5; 7 bases line up with TRBD1. V was pared by 0 bases and J by 9 bases, with 6 bases of the junction left unmatched. Germline V gene lookup returns CDR1 SGDLS and CDR2 YYNGEE. This CDR3 has 14 amino acids. The CDR3 loop is CASSVADRPGPQHF. In DNA, the CDR3 is TGTGCCAGCAGCGTAGCGGACAGGCCAGGGCCCCAGCATTTT. Based on the CDR3 plus reference TRBV9 and TRBJ1-5, the full variable domain is DSGVTQTPKHLITATGQRVTLRCSPRSGDLSVYWYQQSLDQGLQFLIQYYNGEERAKGNILERFSAQQFPDLHSELNLSSLELGDSALYFCASSVADRPGPQHFGDGTRLSIL.

This chain uses TRBV5-1 with TRBJ2-7; TRBD2 aligns across 7 bases. Unmatched junction bases numbered 5, after V lost 2 bases and J lost 3 bases. The CDR3 contains 14 residues. Germline-derived CDR1 and CDR2 are SGHRS and YFSETQ. CDR3 sequence: CASSLKGGSYEQYF. The CDR3 bases are TGCGCCAGCAGCTTAAAGGGCGGGAGCTACGAGCAGTACTTC.

The rearrangement links TRBV2 to TRBJ1-5; D gene uncertain. This CDR3 has 15 amino acids. CDR1 is SNHLY and CDR2 is FYNNEI in the germline V gene. V dropped 3 bases and J dropped 2 bases, with 11 bases sitting between them. CDR3 loop: CASSDGERGNQPQHF. CDR3 coding DNA: TGTGCCAGCAGTGACGGGGAGAGGGGCAATCAGCCCCAGCATTTT.

The rearrangement links TRBV27 to TRBJ1-1; possible D gene TRBD1, 6 bases. Germline V lookup: CDR1 MNHEY, CDR2 SMNVEV (reference sequence). Trimming took 3 bases from V and 1 from J, leaving 9 bases between them. This CDR3 is 14 amino acids long. The CDR3 sequence: CASSFGRGNTEAFF. Written as DNA, the CDR3 is TGTGCCAGCAGTTTCGGCAGGGGGAACACTGAAGCTTTCTTT.

The chain employs TRBV13 and TRBJ1-1, with TRBD1 matching 8 bases. Trimming removed 6 bases from V and 3 bases from J; junction bases left unmatched: 9. This CDR3 has 15 residues. Germline lookup yields CDR1 PRHDT and CDR2 FYEKMQ (reference sequence). The CDR3 DNA follows: TGTGCCAGCAGGCCCCAGGGGGCGGGGGACACTGAAGCTTTCTTT. It is translated as CASRPQGAGDTEAFF.

This clone came up once. The rearrangement joins TRBV25-1 to TRBJ2-1, with D unclear. Between the trimmed V and J ends, which lost 2 bases and 9 bases, there was a span of 5 bases. The CDR3 extends over 11 amino acids. Germline V gene data show CDR1 as MGHDK and CDR2 as SYGVNS. The CDR3 region has the DNA TGTGCCAGCAGTGAAAGCGCTGAGCAGTTCTTC. Translated: CASSESAEQFF.

The genes are TRBV4-3 and TRBJ1-2, with a possible D match to TRBD1 (5 bases). The V end was cut by 1 base, the J end by 8 bases, with 14 bases between. Germline-derived CDR1 and CDR2 are LGHNA and YSLEER. The CDR3 is 14 residues long. CDR3: CASSQVGGMEGYTF. The CDR3 DNA reads as TGCGCCAGCAGCCAAGTGGGGGGTATGGAGGGCTACACCTTC.

V is TRBV6-5 and J is TRBJ2-2; 8 bases fit TRBD2. J lost 6 bases, V lost 6 bases, and 3 bases had no gene match. Germline CDR1 reads MNHEY; CDR2 reads SVGAGI. This CDR3 is 13 amino acids long. CDR3 protein: CASSGRAAGELFF. CDR3 DNA sequence: TGTGCCAGCAGCGGGAGGGCGGCCGGGGAGCTGTTTTTT.

The rearrangement joins TRBV5-4 to TRBJ2-7; TRBD2 matches 9 bases. Germline trimming cut 5 bases from V and 4 bases from J; bases unmatched to any gene: 10. The CDR3 totals 15 residues. Per germline, CDR1 SGHNT and CDR2 YYREEE (reference sequence). CDR3 bases: TGTGCCAGCAGAGGCCCGGGGACTAGCACATACGAGCAGTACTTC. This codes for CASRGPGTSTYEQYF. The full variable domain, in which reference TRBV5-4 and TRBJ2-7 provide the parts outside the CDR3, is ETGVTQSPTHLIKTRGQQVTLRCSSQSGHNTVSWYQQALGQGPQFIFQYYREEENGRGNFPPRFSGLQFPNYSSELNVNALELDDSALYLCASRGPGTSTYEQYFGPGTRLTVT.

The chain links TRBV27 to TRBJ1-2; 11 positions match TRBD1. The CDR3 contains 15 residues. J lost 6 bases, V lost 9 bases, and 12 bases had no gene match. Germline CDR1 and CDR2: MNHEY and SMNVEV (reference sequence). The CDR3 protein is CASTGTGGSLDGYTF. The CDR3 nucleotides read TGTGCCAGTACCGGGACAGGGGGATCTCTTGATGGCTACACCTTC.

This chain links TRBV10-3 with TRBJ2-7, with 7 bases aligning to TRBD1. The CDR3 has 13 amino acids. In germline, CDR1 is ENHRY, CDR2 SYGVKD. J gave up 2 bases and V 2 bases, and 0 bases lay outside the gene matches. The CDR3 DNA reads TGTGCCATCAGTGAGGACAGGGCCTACGAGCAGTACTTC. The encoded protein is CAISEDRAYEQYF.

The chain links TRBV19 to TRBJ2-1; 10 nucleotides line up with TRBD2. Germline V lookup: CDR1 LNHDA, CDR2 SQIVND (reference sequence). This CDR3 comprises 16 residues. V lost 4 bases to trimming and J lost 7 bases; unmatched junction nucleotides: 10. CDR3: CASSTRLAGPGNEQFF. The CDR3 DNA follows: TGTGCCAGTAGTACCAGACTAGCGGGCCCTGGGAATGAGCAGTTCTTC.

This clone has only a few counts. The chain links TRBV19 to TRBJ2-1; D remains ambiguous. CDR3 size: 13 residues. Germline values: CDR1 LNHDA, CDR2 SQIVND (reference sequence). The V gene lost 5 bases and the J gene lost 3 bases, with 8 bases spanning the gap. For the CDR3, the DNA is TGTGCCAGTAGTTTACGACACTACAATGAGCAGTTCTTC. Its protein product is CASSLRHYNEQFF. The full variable domain, completed using reference TRBV19 and TRBJ2-1, is DGGITQSPKYLFRKEGQNVTLSCEQNLNHDAMYWYRQDPGQGLRLIYYSQIVNDFQKGDIAEGYSVSREKKESFPLTVTSAQKNPTAFYLCASSLRHYNEQFFGPGTRLTVL.

The chain employs TRBV10-2 and TRBJ2-1, with D possibly being TRBD2 (6 bases). Germline V gives CDR1 WSHSY, CDR2 SAAADI. This CDR3 region has 14 residues. Trimming stripped 4 bases from V and 10 bases from J, with 17 bases between. CDR3 sequence: CASSGMTRAGEQFF. DNA of the CDR3: TGCGCCAGCAGTGGTATGACCAGGGCGGGAGAGCAGTTCTTC.

This chain joins TRBV27 and TRBJ2-7; 9 bases align to TRBD1. J gave up 4 bases and V 1 base, and 8 bases lay outside the gene matches. The germline V gene has CDR1 MNHEY and CDR2 SMNVEV (reference sequence). CDR3 length: 16 residues. The CDR3 sequence is CASSLLGTGPGYEQYF. DNA of the CDR3: TGTGCCAGCAGTTTATTAGGGACAGGGCCTGGGTACGAGCAGTACTTC.

This chain joins TRBV7-6 and TRBJ2-1; no reliable D call. The CDR3 contains 15 residues. With 5 bases removed from V and 4 bases from J, the gap between germline ends came to 15 bases. Germline V gene sequence: CDR1 SGHVS, CDR2 FNYEAQ. Here the CDR3 DNA reads TGTGCCAGCAGCACCCGCAGCGACTTATACAATGAGCAGTTCTTC. Translated: CASSTRSDLYNEQFF.